This T cell receptor beta chain was identified in a study of cytomegalovirus exposure and HLA in healthy donors. CDR1 and CDR2 (germline): GTSNPN, SVGIG (reference sequence). The V and J ends lost 2 bases and 6 bases, in that order; junction bases with no gene match: 3. The CDR3 length is 13 residues. The PCR had 60 Vbeta and 13 Jbeta primers. Produced via immunoSEQ multiplex PCR; TCRdb's table is partial and in-frame only. The data hold around 120,000 clones, with 9.5% observed a single time. In its sample, this clone was seen a few times. Its specificity is not known. General observations from the study: The authors listed over 150 TCR beta chains as cytomegalovirus-associated.

The sequencing input was PBMCs. The rearrangement links TRBV30 to TRBJ1-4; TRBD1 matches at 7 bases. The receptor was derived from a man aged 25-45 years in good health and CMV-seronegative. The CDR3 reads CAWSRQGDEKLFF. Written as DNA, the CDR3 is TGTGCCTGGAGTCGACAGGGCGATGAAAAACTGTTTTTT.